This T cell receptor (beta chain) was recorded in a study of PD-L1 blockade in urothelial cancer. General study points: Survival was better when pretreatment blood TCR clonality fell below the median.

Here immunoSEQ multiplex PCR was the method, and the copy in TCRdb shows in-frame clones only, minus some. This sample carries about 80,000 clones, about 90% of them seen once, and the ten largest clones take 4.5% to 7%. The CDR3 is 14 amino acids. The ends were cut back, 3 bases at V and 7 bases at J, with 15 bases in the middle. The V gene's germline CDR1 is LNHNV and CDR2 YYDKDF (reference sequence). Regarding this clone: Antigen unknown.

The receptor comes from a woman aged 70-85 years with urothelial cancer. The rearrangement uses TRBV15 and TRBJ1-2; D not resolved. The sequenced sample was PBMCs, obtained around atezolizumab (anti-PD-L1) treatment. The CDR3 DNA is TGTGCCACCAGCAGGATCATCCCAGCGGGTGGCTACACCTTC. It translates to CATSRIIPAGGYTF. The full variable domain, with the rest looked up from reference TRBV15 and TRBJ1-2, is DAMVIQNPRYQVTQFGKPVTLSCSQTLNHNVMYWYQQKSSQAPKLLFHYYDKDFNNEADTPDNFQSRRPNTSFCFLDIRSPGLGDTAMYLCATSRIIPAGGYTFGSGTRLTVV.